These T cell receptor beta chains were read from a single sample in a study of regulatory T cells in long-lasting Graves disease. TCRdb re-analysed the multiplex PCR reads in MiXCR, keeping a single row per CDR3 protein. The table has hundreds of thousands of distinct CDR3 sequences, 15% to 20% seen once; the top ten hold roughly 30%. This sample was also put to use in a study of T cells in Graves' hyperthyroidism and ophthalmopathy.

This specimen was peripheral blood mononuclear cells (PBMCs), taken at new diagnosis, from a patient treated with antithyroid drugs. The receptor source for this set is a man aged 35 to 55 with Graves disease. Each CDR3 is given with its conserved first and last residue. D genes are given only for firm matches. The listing skips clone size in some rows; elsewhere it reads once, few, many or a size class.

clone_size: -
d_call: -
j_call: TRBJ2-3
v_call: TRBV5-1
cdr3_nt: TGCGCCAGCAGCTACGGCGGGGAAGTACATACGCAGTATTTT
cdr3_aa: CASSYGGEVHTQYF

clone_size: many
d_call: -
j_call: TRBJ2-1
v_call: TRBV20-1
cdr3_nt: TGCAGTGCTAGAGCTGAGCCCTACAATGAGCAGTTCTTC
cdr3_aa: CSARAEPYNEQFF

clone_size: many
d_call: TRBD1
j_call: TRBJ2-2
v_call: TRBV4-3
cdr3_nt: TGCGCCAGCAGCCAAGGGACAGGGGGTTCGAACACCGGGGAGCTGTTTTTT
cdr3_aa: CASSQGTGGSNTGELFF

clone_size: many
d_call: TRBD1
j_call: TRBJ1-4
v_call: TRBV6-1
cdr3_nt: TGTGCCAGCAAACAGGGGGCAGGAGAAAAACTGTTTTTT
cdr3_aa: CASKQGAGEKLFF

clone_size: -
d_call: -
j_call: TRBJ1-1
v_call: TRBV28
cdr3_nt: TGTGCCAGCAGCTCGGACAGCGCTACTTTAGGTGCTTTCTTT
cdr3_aa: CASSSDSATLGAFF

clone_size: many
d_call: -
j_call: TRBJ2-7
v_call: TRBV6-1
cdr3_nt: TGTGCCAGCAGTACCTCGGGGTCCGAGCAGTACTTC
cdr3_aa: CASSTSGSEQYF

clone_size: -
d_call: TRBD1
j_call: TRBJ1-4
v_call: TRBV5-5
cdr3_nt: TGTGCCAGCAGCTTGGAGATACAGGGGGCGGGTATTAATGAAAAACTGTTTTTT
cdr3_aa: CASSLEIQGAGINEKLFF

clone_size: -
d_call: TRBD1
j_call: TRBJ1-5
v_call: TRBV20-1
cdr3_nt: TGCAGTGCTGGAGGGACAGGGGGCGCGTATGGCAATCAGCCCCAGCATTTT
cdr3_aa: CSAGGTGGAYGNQPQHF

clone_size: few
d_call: -
j_call: TRBJ1-4
v_call: TRBV9
cdr3_nt: TGTGCCAGCAGCGGCGGGAGTAATGAAAAACTGTTTTTT
cdr3_aa: CASSGGSNEKLFF

clone_size: many
d_call: -
j_call: TRBJ1-5
v_call: TRBV6-1
cdr3_nt: TGTGCCAGCAGTGAAGGAGGGGTGGTTCAGCCCCAGCATTTT
cdr3_aa: CASSEGGVVQPQHF

clone_size: -
d_call: TRBD2
j_call: TRBJ2-1
v_call: TRBV24-1
cdr3_nt: TGTGCCACCAGTCGAGCGGGAGGGCCAAGTGAGCAGTTCTTC
cdr3_aa: CATSRAGGPSEQFF

clone_size: -
d_call: -
j_call: TRBJ1-2
v_call: TRBV6-5
cdr3_nt: TGTGCCAGCAGTTACTCGACCCGGGGCTCGGCTAACTATGGCTACACCTTC
cdr3_aa: CASSYSTRGSANYGYTF

clone_size: -
d_call: TRBD2
j_call: TRBJ2-2
v_call: TRBV5-1
cdr3_nt: TGCGCCAGCAGCACCGGGACTAGCCTGAACACCGGGGAGCTGTTTTTT
cdr3_aa: CASSTGTSLNTGELFF

clone_size: many
d_call: -
j_call: TRBJ2-5
v_call: TRBV5-6
cdr3_nt: TGTGCCAGCAGCCTCAACGGGGGGCCGGAGACCCAGTACTTC
cdr3_aa: CASSLNGGPETQYF

clone_size: -
d_call: -
j_call: TRBJ2-3
v_call: TRBV6-2/TRBV6-3
cdr3_nt: TGTGCCAGCAGTCTACTAGAGTTTCTGACAGATACGCAGTATTTT
cdr3_aa: CASSLLEFLTDTQYF

clone_size: few
d_call: -
j_call: TRBJ1-4
v_call: TRBV29-1
cdr3_nt: TGCAGCGTTGCGGTCCTTAATGAAAAACTGTTTTTT
cdr3_aa: CSVAVLNEKLFF

clone_size: many
d_call: -
j_call: TRBJ1-1
v_call: TRBV6-1
cdr3_nt: TGTGCCAGCAGTCCCACGGGAGGAAACACTGAAGCTTTCTTT
cdr3_aa: CASSPTGGNTEAFF

clone_size: few
d_call: -
j_call: TRBJ2-7
v_call: TRBV20-1
cdr3_nt: TGCAGTGCTAGTTGGGCCCTCCACGTCGGCTACGAGCAGTACTTC
cdr3_aa: CSASWALHVGYEQYF

clone_size: -
d_call: TRBD1
j_call: TRBJ1-5
v_call: TRBV12-3/TRBV12-4
cdr3_nt: TGTGCCAGCAGTGGGCAGGGACAGTGGGGCAATCAGCCCCAGCATTTT
cdr3_aa: CASSGQGQWGNQPQHF

clone_size: many
d_call: -
j_call: TRBJ1-1
v_call: TRBV12-3/TRBV12-4
cdr3_nt: TGTGCCAGCACATACAGGGCCGGCACTGAAGCTTTCTTT
cdr3_aa: CASTYRAGTEAFF

clone_size: -
d_call: -
j_call: TRBJ2-5
v_call: TRBV7-9
cdr3_nt: TGTGCCAGCAGCTCCACTAGCACCCAGTACTTC
cdr3_aa: CASSSTSTQYF

clone_size: -
d_call: -
j_call: TRBJ1-2
v_call: TRBV30
cdr3_nt: TGTGCCTGGAAACCAAACTATGGCTACACCTTC
cdr3_aa: CAWKPNYGYTF

clone_size: many
d_call: TRBD1
j_call: TRBJ1-5
v_call: TRBV24-1
cdr3_nt: TGTGCCACCAGTGACCGGGACAGGGGGTGGGATCAGCCCCAGCATTTT
cdr3_aa: CATSDRDRGWDQPQHF

clone_size: few
d_call: -
j_call: TRBJ2-7
v_call: TRBV24-1
cdr3_nt: TGTGCCACCAGTAGCGGACACCCCTCCTACGAGCAGTACTTC
cdr3_aa: CATSSGHPSYEQYF

clone_size: few
d_call: TRBD2
j_call: TRBJ2-1
v_call: TRBV5-1
cdr3_nt: TGCGCCAGCAGAGGGACTAGCGGGCCTTACAATGAGCAGTTCTTC
cdr3_aa: CASRGTSGPYNEQFF

clone_size: many
d_call: TRBD1
j_call: TRBJ2-7
v_call: TRBV3-1
cdr3_nt: TGTGCCAGCAGCGCAAGACAGGGGGCAGAGCAGTGCTTC
cdr3_aa: CASSARQGAEQCF

clone_size: few
d_call: TRBD2
j_call: TRBJ2-7
v_call: TRBV7-9
cdr3_nt: TGTGCCAGCAGCCCTGGGAGCGGGGGGTCCTACGAGCAGTACTTC
cdr3_aa: CASSPGSGGSYEQYF